The clone carrying this T cell receptor beta chain was seen only once. The antigen is unknown. The V end lost 7 bases, the J end lost 4 bases, and 19 bases lay between the germline ends. Germline assignment: CDR1 GTSNPN and CDR2 SVGIG (reference sequence). The CDR3 sequence is 14 residues long. The data originate from a study of shared clonotypes between healthy human individuals. On the study more broadly: The study enrolled a couple of women and three men aged 18 to 49.

Findings and limits, study-wide: The study found about 5% of naive CD4 clonotypes shared across several donors. Memory subsets had estimated richness that was generally smaller than that of naive subsets.

Sorted-subset replicate PCR reactions contained around 220 ng DNA, corresponding to tens of thousands of T cell genomes. Libraries were prepared by immunoSEQ multiplex PCR; TCRdb keeps only in-frame clonotypes and omits some of them. The table records around 2.3 million clones, roughly 95% of them present only once. This sequence was found in a man between 18 and 29 years old in good health. The chain carries TRBV30 and TRBJ1-2, with TRBD1 as a possible D gene (6 bases). Sequenced: naive CD4+ T cells sorted from blood. The subset: CD45RA+ positively selected. The CDR3 sequence is CASTVLGGGYGYTF. The CDR3, as DNA: TGTGCCTCCACAGTCCTAGGGGGGGGCTATGGCTACACCTTC.